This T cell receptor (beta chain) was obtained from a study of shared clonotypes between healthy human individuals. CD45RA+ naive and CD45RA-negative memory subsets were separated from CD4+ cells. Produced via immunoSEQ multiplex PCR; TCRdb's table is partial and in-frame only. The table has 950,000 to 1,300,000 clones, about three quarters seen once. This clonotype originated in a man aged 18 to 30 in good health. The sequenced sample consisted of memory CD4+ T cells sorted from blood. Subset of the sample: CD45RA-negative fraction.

The CDR3 DNA is TGTGCCAGCAGCTTGGGGCTAGCGGGAGCTAAAAACACCGGGGAGCTGTTTTTT. It is translated as CASSLGLAGAKNTGELFF. J is TRBJ2-2 and V is TRBV5-4, with 10 bases matching TRBD2. Germline V gene data show CDR1 as SGHNT and CDR2 as YYREEE (reference sequence). This CDR3 comprises 18 residues. With 0 bases clipped from V and 2 bases from J, the junction kept 7 bases outside the gene matches.